These T cell receptor beta chains were read from a single sample in a study of persistence of HIV-infected CD4 T cells. Method: immunoSEQ multiplex PCR; TCRdb's copy keeps in-frame clones and lacks some. The sample holds 35,000 to 55,000 clones, 91% seen once. Which antigens these TCRs recognize remains unknown. The source material was CD4+ T cells sorted from PBMCs after approximately 19-hour stimulation, sampled from a patient who received antiretroviral therapy. Source of these receptors: an adult man with HIV who was CMV-seropositive. Both conserved end residues are part of each CDR3. The D gene is left open where the match is weak. The size field is filled for only some rows; it gives once, few, many or a size class.

TRBD1 | TRBJ2-7 | . | TRBV10-3 | TGTGCCATCAGCTATCAGGACAGGGGAAGCTACGAGCAGTACTTC | CAISYQDRGSYEQYF
. | TRBJ2-1 | . | TRBV15 | TGTGCCACCAGCAGAGATCCGGGCTCCTACAATGAGCAGTTCTTC | CATSRDPGSYNEQFF
TRBD1 | TRBJ1-2 | . | TRBV4-1 | TGCGCCAGCAGCCAAGAGGAGGCAGGGACAGAAGGCTACACCTTC | CASSQEEAGTEGYTF
TRBD1 | TRBJ1-6 | . | TRBV19 | TGTGCCAGTAGTAAAGCTCCAGGGGGTTTGGGCACTTCACCCCTCCACTTT | CASSKAPGGLGTSPLHF
. | TRBJ2-5 | . | TRBV18 | TGTGCCAGCTCACCCTCCGGGGTCCAAGAGACCCAGTACTTC | CASSPSGVQETQYF
. | TRBJ2-3 | . | TRBV6-2/TRBV6-3 | TGTGCCAGCAGTTACTCGTTGTTTTCTAGCACAGATACGCAGTATTTT | CASSYSLFSSTDTQYF
TRBD2 | TRBJ2-7 | . | TRBV7-2 | TGTGCCAGCAGCTTAAACAGCGGGGGGGCCAAGATGTACGAGCAGTACTTC | CASSLNSGGAKMYEQYF
. | TRBJ1-5 | . | TRBV19 | TGTGCCAGTATCAAGACAGGTGGTAGCAATCAGCCCCAGCATTTT | CASIKTGGSNQPQHF
TRBD1 | TRBJ1-2 | . | TRBV9 | TGTGCCAGCAGCGGGGACAGGGGAAGTGGCTACACCTTC | CASSGDRGSGYTF
. | TRBJ1-4 | . | TRBV4-1 | TGCGCCAGCAGCCAAGAATTAGGGGGAGGAAAACTGTTTTTT | CASSQELGGGKLFF
. | TRBJ1-2 | once | TRBV5-1 | TGCGCCAGCAGCTTGTTAGGGGAAGGTGGCTACACCTTC | CASSLLGEGGYTF
. | TRBJ2-7 | . | TRBV3-1/TRBV3-2 | TGTGCCAGCAGCCAAGATCGACAGACCTTTCGCGAGCAGTACTTC | CASSQDRQTFREQYF
. | TRBJ1-2 | . | TRBV21-1 | TGTGCCAGCAGCAGCGACCGGGACAGGGTCGGCTATGGCTACACCTTC | CASSSDRDRVGYGYTF
. | TRBJ1-1 | . | TRBV6-5 | TGTGCCAGCACAGATCTGGCAGGGAAGTACACTGAAGCTTTCTTT | CASTDLAGKYTEAFF
TRBD1 | TRBJ1-5 | . | TRBV14 | TGTGCCAGCAGCCAAGGCACAGGGGGCATCGCTAATCAGCCCCAGCATTTT | CASSQGTGGIANQPQHF
. | TRBJ1-5 | . | TRBV10-3 | TGTGCCATCAGTGAGCGGGGGGATCAGCCCCAGCATTTT | CAISERGDQPQHF
. | TRBJ1-5 | . | TRBV27 | TGTGCCAGCAGTTTAGATGGCGCAGGGTATAATCAGCCCCAGCATTTT | CASSLDGAGYNQPQHF
. | TRBJ1-1 | . | TRBV7-9 | TGTGCCAGCAGCTTATCCGGGACCGAAGCTTTCTTT | CASSLSGTEAFF
TRBD2 | TRBJ2-1 | . | TRBV9 | TGTGCCAGCAGCGTAGCCCCGGGGGGTTCCTACAATGAGCAGTTCTTC | CASSVAPGGSYNEQFF
TRBD1 | TRBJ1-4 | . | TRBV7-2 | TGTGCCAGCAGCTTAGCCAGGGGGGCTAATGAAAAACTGTTTTTT | CASSLARGANEKLFF
. | TRBJ2-3 | . | TRBV7-6 | TGTGCCAGCAGCCTTCGGGCGGGAATAGGAGATACGCAGTATTTT | CASSLRAGIGDTQYF
TRBD1 | TRBJ2-7 | . | TRBV2 | TGTGCCAGCAGATTGGACAGGTCGCTTTCCTACGAGCAGTACTTC | CASRLDRSLSYEQYF
. | TRBJ2-7 | . | TRBV7-3 | TGTGCCAGCAGCTTAGAGGACAGCTCCTACGAGCAGTACTTC | CASSLEDSSYEQYF
. | TRBJ2-4 | . | TRBV6-5 | TGTGCCAGCAGTTACTCGGGGGCGGGGAAAAACATTCAGTACTTC | CASSYSGAGKNIQYF
. | TRBJ1-6 | . | TRBV18 | TGTGCCAGCTCACCGGGAGTCGGGGGCCGGAATTCACCCCTCCACTTT | CASSPGVGGRNSPLHF
. | TRBJ1-5 | once | TRBV10-3 | TGTGCCAGCAAGTCTGACAGTTTCCCCAATCAGCCCCAGCATTTT | CASKSDSFPNQPQHF
TRBD1 | TRBJ1-5 | . | TRBV7-6 | TGTGCCAGCAGTCCTGACAGGGGTAATCAGCCCCAGCATTTT | CASSPDRGNQPQHF
. | TRBJ2-7 | . | TRBV5-1 | TGCGCCAGCAGCGCGGGATACAGGGAGGGTGTGCAGTACTTC | CASSAGYREGVQYF
. | TRBJ2-7 | . | TRBV12-3/TRBV12-4 | TGTGCCAGCAGTCGGGGCGCCTACGAGCAGTACTTC | CASSRGAYEQYF
TRBD1 | TRBJ1-4 | . | TRBV18 | TGTGCCAGCTCACCGGGACAGACGAATGAAAAACTGTTTTTT | CASSPGQTNEKLFF
. | TRBJ2-7 | . | TRBV7-2 | TGTGCCAGCAGCCCTGGTCAGGGGCGTCACTACGAGCAGTACTTC | CASSPGQGRHYEQYF
TRBD2 | TRBJ2-7 | . | TRBV7-9 | TGTGCCAGCATCTCCCCGAGGGTCAGCGGGGGACGTTACGAGCAGTACTTC | CASISPRVSGGRYEQYF
TRBD2 | TRBJ2-3 | . | TRBV24-1 | TGTGCCACCAGTTTAAGCGGGGCCCTCACAGATACGCAGTATTTT | CATSLSGALTDTQYF
. | TRBJ1-2 | . | TRBV12-3/TRBV12-4 | TGTGCCAGCAGTTTTAAGGGGTTTGGCTACACCTTC | CASSFKGFGYTF
. | TRBJ1-6 | . | TRBV27 | TGTGCCAGCAATCCCATAAGGGGACTCGGTCCGCATAATTCACCCCTCCACTTT | CASNPIRGLGPHNSPLHF
TRBD2 | TRBJ2-2 | . | TRBV19 | TGTGCCACCCTAGCGGGGCCTTTAGGGGTGGAAACCGGGGAGCTGTTTTTT | CATLAGPLGVETGELFF
TRBD2 | TRBJ2-1 | . | TRBV15 | TGTGCCACCAGCAACTGGGGGGGGGTCTCCTACAATGAGCAGTTCTTC | CATSNWGGVSYNEQFF
. | TRBJ1-4 | . | TRBV19 | TGTGCCAGTAGTATATTAAGTTGGGATGAAACGGGACGAGGGAATGAAAAACTGTTTTTT | CASSILSWDETGRGNEKLFF
. | TRBJ1-5 | . | TRBV2 | TGTGCCAGCAGTGAAGACCGGGTAGGACAGCCCCAGCATTTT | CASSEDRVGQPQHF
TRBD2 | TRBJ2-3 | once | TRBV7-2 | TGTGCCAGCAGCCCTCGGACTAGCGTGTCAGATACGCAGTATTTT | CASSPRTSVSDTQYF
. | TRBJ1-2 | once | TRBV12-3/TRBV12-4 | TGTGCCAGCAGTTTAGGTCGGACAGATGGCTACACCTTC | CASSLGRTDGYTF
. | TRBJ1-2 | . | TRBV10-1 | TGCGCCAGGAACCCAGGTCCGGCGATTTGTGGCTACACCTTC | CARNPGPAICGYTF
. | TRBJ2-4 | . | TRBV4-1 | TGCGCCAGCAGCCAATCGGGTAGTGAAGGAAACATTCAGTACTTC | CASSQSGSEGNIQYF
TRBD1 | TRBJ2-2 | . | TRBV9 | TGTGCCAGCAGCTCGCAGAATAGGACAGGACAAGTAGGGACCGGGGAGCTGTTTTTT | CASSSQNRTGQVGTGELFF
. | TRBJ2-2 | . | TRBV2 | TGTGCCAGCAGTGAGGGGGGAACGTGGGCCGGGGAGCTGTTTTTT | CASSEGGTWAGELFF
. | TRBJ2-7 | . | TRBV30 | TGTGCCTGGAGTGTACTGCAGGGGCTGAGGGACGAGCAGTACTTC | CAWSVLQGLRDEQYF
. | TRBJ1-1 | . | TRBV5-1 | TGCGCCAGCAGCTTCGAACAGTACACTGAAGCTTTCTTT | CASSFEQYTEAFF
. | TRBJ2-2 | . | TRBV11-2 | TGTGCCAGCAGCTTACGGGGGGCCGACACCGGGGAGCTGTTTTTT | CASSLRGADTGELFF